Reported below is one TCR beta chain. Its specificity is not known. It was with 60 Vbeta and 13 Jbeta primers that the PCR ran. The method was immunoSEQ multiplex PCR; TCRdb's version includes in-frame clones alone and lacks a portion of them. The table records 80,000 to 130,000 clones, 79% of them present only once. This sample was included in a study of cytomegalovirus exposure and HLA in healthy donors. Study-wide background: Roughly 180 million T cells yielded some 100 million unique TCR beta sequences, as an earlier analysis found.

Study-level findings and limits: The number of N-insertions in an Asian-associated ancestry cluster was reportedly below the approximately 600-donor mean in a later analysis.

The sequenced sample was PBMCs. This clonotype originated in a female donor in good health and CMV-seropositive.

CDR3 in amino acids: CSVVRDRGRSEAFF. The CDR3 DNA reads as TGCAGCGTTGTTCGGGACAGGGGGCGAAGTGAAGCTTTCTTT. The chain is built from TRBV29-1 and TRBJ1-1; 12 bases agree with TRBD1. There are 14 residues in the CDR3. Per germline, CDR1 SQVTM and CDR2 ANQGSEA. V was pared by 4 bases and J by 7 bases, with 7 bases of the junction left unmatched.